This entry is about one TCR beta chain. Antigen specificity is unknown. This entry comes from a study of blood T cells in healthy people across ages. Study-level results: Unsorted PBMCs prevented conclusive naive versus antigen-experienced comparison.

The CDR3 covers 16 residues. Germline CDR1 is SGHRS and CDR2 is YFSETQ. Using a J-beta primer mix together with a sample-barcoded 5' primer, a second PCR was run for roughly 7 to 12 cycles. TCRdb independently ran MiXCR on the 5' RACE reads; one entry per CDR3 protein. The sample includes around 1.7 million distinct CDR3 sequences, 28% of them seen just once. The sample comprised blood. This chain connects TRBV5-1 to TRBJ2-4; D not certain. TRBJ2-5 explains the end of the DNA better; the J call may be wrong. The TCR was taken from a woman aged 25 to 39 in good health. The CDR3: CASSLGSWRSRETQYF. DNA for the CDR3: TGCGCCAGCAGCTTGGGCTCTTGGCGGAGTCGAGAGACCCAGTACTTC.